This T cell receptor (beta chain) was profiled in a study of beta chain features in type 1 diabetes. Overall study findings and caveats: Significant though moderate, a shortening of TCRB CDR3s appeared in all four CD4+ subsets of Type 1 diabetes patients. When cDNA is sequenced, cells with high TCR expression could be over-represented.

Expressed TCRB transcripts were sequenced because the isolated RNA had all been reverse transcribed beforehand. Data came from immunoSEQ multiplex PCR; TCRdb stores just in-frame clones and leaves some out. The sample consists of over 20,000 clones, more than 45% of them appearing once. Notes on this clone: What it binds is not known.

This TCR was recovered from a young man with type 1 diabetes. What was sequenced was stem cell memory CD4+ T cells from blood.

CDR3 amino acids: CAINEGMGSTEAFF. The CDR3 DNA reads as TGTGCCATCAACGAGGGTATGGGGAGCACTGAAGCTTTCTTT. The genes are TRBV10-3 and TRBJ1-1; D ambiguous. In germline, CDR1 is ENHRY, CDR2 SYGVKD. Trimming took 7 bases from V and 4 from J, leaving 16 bases between them. The CDR3 length is 14 residues.